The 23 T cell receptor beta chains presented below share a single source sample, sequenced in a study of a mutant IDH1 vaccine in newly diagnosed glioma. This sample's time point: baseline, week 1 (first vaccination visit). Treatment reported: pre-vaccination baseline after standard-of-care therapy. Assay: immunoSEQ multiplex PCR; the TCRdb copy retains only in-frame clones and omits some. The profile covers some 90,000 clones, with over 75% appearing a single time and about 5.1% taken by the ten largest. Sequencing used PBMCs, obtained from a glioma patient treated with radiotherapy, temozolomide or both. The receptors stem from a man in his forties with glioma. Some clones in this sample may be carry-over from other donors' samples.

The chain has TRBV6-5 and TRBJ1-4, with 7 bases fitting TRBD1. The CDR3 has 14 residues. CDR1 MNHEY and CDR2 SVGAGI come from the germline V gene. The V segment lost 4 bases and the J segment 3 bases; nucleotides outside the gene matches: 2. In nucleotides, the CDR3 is TGTGCCAGCAGTTGGGACAGATCTAATGAAAAACTGTTTTTT. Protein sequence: CASSWDRSNEKLFF.

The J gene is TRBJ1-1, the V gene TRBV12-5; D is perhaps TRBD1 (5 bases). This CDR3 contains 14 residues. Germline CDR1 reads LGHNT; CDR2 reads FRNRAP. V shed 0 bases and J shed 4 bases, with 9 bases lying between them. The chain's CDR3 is CASGLVPGVTEAFF. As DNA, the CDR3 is TGTGCTAGTGGTTTGGTCCCGGGGGTCACTGAAGCTTTCTTT.

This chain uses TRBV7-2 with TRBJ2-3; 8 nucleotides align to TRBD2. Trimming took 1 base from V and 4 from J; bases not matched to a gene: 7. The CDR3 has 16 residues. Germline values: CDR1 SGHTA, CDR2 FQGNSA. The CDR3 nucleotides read TGTGCCAGCAGCTTAGGCTGGCGGGGGGCGGCAGATACGCAGTATTTT. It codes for CASSLGWRGAADTQYF. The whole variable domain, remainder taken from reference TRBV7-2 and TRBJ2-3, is GAGVSQSPSNKVTEKGKDVELRCDPISGHTALYWYRQSLGQGLEFLIYFQGNSAPDKSGLPSDRFSAERTGGSVSTLTIQRTQQEDSAVYLCASSLGWRGAADTQYFGPGTRLTVL.

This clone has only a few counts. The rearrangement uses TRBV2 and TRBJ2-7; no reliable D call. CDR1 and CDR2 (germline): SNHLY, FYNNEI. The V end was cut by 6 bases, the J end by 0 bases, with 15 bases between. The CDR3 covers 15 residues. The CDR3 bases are TGTGCCAGCAGCGCCCACGGCCCGAGCTCCTACGAGCAGTACTTC. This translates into CASSAHGPSSYEQYF.

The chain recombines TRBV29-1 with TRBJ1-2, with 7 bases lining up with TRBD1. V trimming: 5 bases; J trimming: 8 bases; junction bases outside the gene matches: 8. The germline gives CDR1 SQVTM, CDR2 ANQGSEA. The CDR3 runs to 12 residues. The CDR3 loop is CSVTGAVEGYTF. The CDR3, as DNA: TGCAGCGTTACAGGGGCGGTAGAAGGCTACACCTTC.

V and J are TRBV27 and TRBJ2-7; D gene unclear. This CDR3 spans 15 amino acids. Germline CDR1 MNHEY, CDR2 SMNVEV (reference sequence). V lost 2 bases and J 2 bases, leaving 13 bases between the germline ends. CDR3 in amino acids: CASSLGPSLTYEQYF. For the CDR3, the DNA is TGTGCCAGCAGTTTAGGCCCCTCCCTCACCTACGAGCAGTACTTC.

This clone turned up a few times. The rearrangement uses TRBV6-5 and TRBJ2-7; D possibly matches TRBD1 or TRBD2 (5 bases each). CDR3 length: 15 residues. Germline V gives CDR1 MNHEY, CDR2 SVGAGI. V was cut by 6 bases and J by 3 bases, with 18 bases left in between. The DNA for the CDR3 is TGTGCCAGCAGCTCCGGGACCCCGGGCCACTACGAGCAGTACTTC. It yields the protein CASSSGTPGHYEQYF.

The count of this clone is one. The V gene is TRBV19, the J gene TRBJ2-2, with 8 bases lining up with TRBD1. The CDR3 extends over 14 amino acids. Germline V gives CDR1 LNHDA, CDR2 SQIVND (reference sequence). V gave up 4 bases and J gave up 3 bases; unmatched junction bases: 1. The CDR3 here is CASSNRGDTGELFF. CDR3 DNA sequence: TGTGCCAGTAGTAACAGGGGGGACACCGGGGAGCTGTTTTTT.

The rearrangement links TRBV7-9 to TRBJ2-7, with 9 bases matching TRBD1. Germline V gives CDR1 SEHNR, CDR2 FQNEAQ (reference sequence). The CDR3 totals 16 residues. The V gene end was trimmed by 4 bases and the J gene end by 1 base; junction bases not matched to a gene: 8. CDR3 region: CASSSSPGTGSYEQYF. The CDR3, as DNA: TGTGCCAGCAGCTCATCCCCCGGGACAGGGTCCTACGAGCAGTACTTC.

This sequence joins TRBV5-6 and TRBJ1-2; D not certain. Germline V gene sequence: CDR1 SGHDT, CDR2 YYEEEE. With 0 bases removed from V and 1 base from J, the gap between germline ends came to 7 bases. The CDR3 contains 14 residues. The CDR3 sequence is CASSLGGGNYGYTF. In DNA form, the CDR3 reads TGTGCCAGCAGCTTGGGTGGTGGTAACTATGGCTACACCTTC. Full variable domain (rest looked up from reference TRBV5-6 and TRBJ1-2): DAGVTQSPTHLIKTRGQQVTLRCSPKSGHDTVSWYQQALGQGPQFIFQYYEEEERQRGNFPDRFSGHQFPNYSSELNVNALLLGDSALYLCASSLGGGNYGYTFGSGTRLTVV.

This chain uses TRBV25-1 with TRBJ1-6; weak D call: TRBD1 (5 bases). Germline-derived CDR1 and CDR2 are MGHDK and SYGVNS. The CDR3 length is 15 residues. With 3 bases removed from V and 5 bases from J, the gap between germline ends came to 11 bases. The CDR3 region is CASSDRGRDNSPLHF. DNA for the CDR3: TGTGCCAGCAGTGATAGAGGCAGGGATAATTCACCCCTCCACTTT.

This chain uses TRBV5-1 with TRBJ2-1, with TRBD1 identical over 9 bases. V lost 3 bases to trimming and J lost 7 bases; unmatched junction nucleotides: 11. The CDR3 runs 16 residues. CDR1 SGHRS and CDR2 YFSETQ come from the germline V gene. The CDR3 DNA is TGCGCCAGCAGCTCTGGGTGGGGACAGGGCGATAATGAGCAGTTCTTC. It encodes CASSSGWGQGDNEQFF.

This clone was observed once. CDR3 sequence: CASSNHQGGKTQYF. The DNA for the CDR3 is TGTGCCAGCAGTAACCATCAGGGGGGAAAGACCCAGTACTTC. The chain is built from TRBV6-6 and TRBJ2-5, with TRBD1 as a possible D gene (7 bases). The CDR3 has 14 residues. Germline V CDR1 and CDR2: MNHNY, SVGAGI (reference sequence). Trimming stripped 5 bases from V and 6 bases from J, with 16 bases between.

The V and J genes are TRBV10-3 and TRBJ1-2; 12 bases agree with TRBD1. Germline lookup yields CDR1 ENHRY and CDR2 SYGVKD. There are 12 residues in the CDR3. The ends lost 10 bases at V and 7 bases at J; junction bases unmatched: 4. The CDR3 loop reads CATGQGASGYTF. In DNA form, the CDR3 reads TGTGCCACGGGACAGGGGGCGTCTGGCTACACCTTC.

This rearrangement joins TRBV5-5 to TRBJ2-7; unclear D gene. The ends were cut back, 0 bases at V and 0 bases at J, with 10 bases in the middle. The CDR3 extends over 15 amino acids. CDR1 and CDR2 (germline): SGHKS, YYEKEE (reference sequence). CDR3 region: CASSLALTSSYEQYF. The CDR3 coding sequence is TGTGCCAGCAGCTTGGCCCTAACGAGCTCCTACGAGCAGTACTTC.

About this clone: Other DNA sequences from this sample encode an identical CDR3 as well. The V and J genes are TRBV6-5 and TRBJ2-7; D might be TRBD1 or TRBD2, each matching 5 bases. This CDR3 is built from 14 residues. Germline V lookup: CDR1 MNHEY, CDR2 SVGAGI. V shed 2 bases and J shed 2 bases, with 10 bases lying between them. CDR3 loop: CASSYGGSPYEQYF. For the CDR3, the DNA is TGTGCCAGCAGTTACGGGGGATCTCCCTACGAGCAGTACTTC.

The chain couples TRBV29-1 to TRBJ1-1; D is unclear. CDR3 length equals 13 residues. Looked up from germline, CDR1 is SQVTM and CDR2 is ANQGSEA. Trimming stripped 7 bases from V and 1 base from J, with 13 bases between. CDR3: CSGGHPRNTEAFF. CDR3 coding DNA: TGCAGCGGCGGCCACCCGAGGAACACTGAAGCTTTCTTT.

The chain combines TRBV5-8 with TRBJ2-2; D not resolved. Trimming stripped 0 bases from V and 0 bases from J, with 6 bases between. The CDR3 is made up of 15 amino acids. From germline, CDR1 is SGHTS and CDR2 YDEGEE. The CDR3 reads CASSLGVANTGELFF. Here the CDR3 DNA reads TGTGCCAGCAGCTTGGGCGTCGCGAACACCGGGGAGCTGTTTTTT.

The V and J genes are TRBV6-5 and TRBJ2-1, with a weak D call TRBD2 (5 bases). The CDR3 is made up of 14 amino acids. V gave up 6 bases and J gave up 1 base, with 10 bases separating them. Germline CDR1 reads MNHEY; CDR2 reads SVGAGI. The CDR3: CASRRGNSYNEQFF. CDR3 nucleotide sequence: TGTGCCAGCAGGCGAGGGAATTCCTACAATGAGCAGTTCTTC.

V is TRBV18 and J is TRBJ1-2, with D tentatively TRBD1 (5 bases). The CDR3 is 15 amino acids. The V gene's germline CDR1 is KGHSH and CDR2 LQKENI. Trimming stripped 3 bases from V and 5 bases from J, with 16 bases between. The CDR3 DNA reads TGTGCCAGCTCACCGGGGGAGGGACGTTCATATGGCTACACCTTC. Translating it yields CASSPGEGRSYGYTF. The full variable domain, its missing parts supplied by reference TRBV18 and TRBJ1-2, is NAGVMQNPRHLVRRRGQEARLRCSPMKGHSHVYWYRQLPEEGLKFMVYLQKENIIDESGMPKERFSAEFPKEGPSILRIQQVVRGDSAAYFCASSPGEGRSYGYTFGSGTRLTVV.

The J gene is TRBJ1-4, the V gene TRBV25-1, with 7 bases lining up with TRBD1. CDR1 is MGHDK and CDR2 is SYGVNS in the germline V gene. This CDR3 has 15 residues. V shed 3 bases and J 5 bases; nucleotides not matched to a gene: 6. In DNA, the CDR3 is TGTGCCAGCAGTGACGCGAGACAGGGAAATGAAAAACTGTTTTTT. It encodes CASSDARQGNEKLFF.

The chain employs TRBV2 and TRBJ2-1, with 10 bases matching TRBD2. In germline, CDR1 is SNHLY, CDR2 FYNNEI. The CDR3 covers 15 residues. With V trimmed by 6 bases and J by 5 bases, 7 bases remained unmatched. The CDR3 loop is CASSDTSGVDNEQFF. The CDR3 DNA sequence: TGTGCCAGCAGCGATACTAGCGGGGTCGACAATGAGCAGTTCTTC.

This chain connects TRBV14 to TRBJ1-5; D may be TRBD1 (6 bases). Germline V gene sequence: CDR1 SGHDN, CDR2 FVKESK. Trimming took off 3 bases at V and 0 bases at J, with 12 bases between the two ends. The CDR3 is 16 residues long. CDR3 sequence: CASSHPRGYSNQPQHF. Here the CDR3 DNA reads TGTGCCAGCAGCCATCCCAGGGGTTATAGCAATCAGCCCCAGCATTTT.